The clone carrying this TCR beta chain was detected ten times or more. Its antigen is currently unknown. Molecular barcoded adaptors covering alpha/delta and beta/gamma chains were used on roughly 400 ng RNA. MiXCR, run by TCRdb on the reads, gives a single entry per CDR3 protein. The sample shows 100,000 to 150,000 distinct CDR3 sequences, less than 15% of them seen only once. This entry belongs to a study of read filtering for tumor transcriptome and immune sequencing. Study conclusions and caveats: Sorted CD138-negative bone marrow cells were not purified T cells.

From germline, CDR1 is DFQATT and CDR2 SNEGSKA (reference sequence). The V gene lost 5 bases and the J gene lost 1 base, with 16 bases spanning the gap. The CDR3 loop spans 15 amino acids. The specimen sequenced was a population of CD138-negative cells sorted from bone marrow. The sequence derives from a donor aged 40 or over with multiple myeloma. The rearrangement links TRBV20-1 to TRBJ2-3; D unresolved. CDR3 coding DNA: TGCAGTGCTCCGCAACCTTCTCGCGGCACAGATACGCAGTATTTT. Residues: CSAPQPSRGTDTQYF.